A selection of T cell receptor beta chains follows, all from one sample in a study of cytomegalovirus exposure and HLA in healthy donors. Sequencing used immunoSEQ multiplex PCR; TCRdb keeps in-frame clones, though not all of them. The sample yields around 170,000 clones, over 65% seen once. Sample: PBMCs. Receptors were obtained from a man aged 55-75 years in good health and CMV-seronegative. Both conserved end residues are part of each CDR3. Fields, in order: D gene, V gene, clone size, J gene, CDR3 DNA, CDR3 protein. A D gene is named only where the DNA matches it firmly. The size field is filled for only some rows; it gives once, few, many or a size class.

TRBD2	TRBV7-2	-	TRBJ2-3	TGTGCCAGCAGCTCCGTAGCGGGAGCTACGCAGTATTTT	CASSSVAGATQYF
-	TRBV2	-	TRBJ2-1	TGTGCCAGCAGTGTCCGGGACTCATGGTTCTTC	CASSVRDSWFF
TRBD1	TRBV7-6	-	TRBJ2-7	TGTGCCAGCAGCCTGACAGGGATCGACGAGCAGTACTTC	CASSLTGIDEQYF
-	TRBV11-2	-	TRBJ2-7	TGTGCCAGCAATAGAGGGTCGGCAGGGGCCTACGAGCAGTACTTC	CASNRGSAGAYEQYF
-	TRBV28	-	TRBJ2-7	TGTGCCAGCAGTCAACTAACCTACGAGCAGTACTTC	CASSQLTYEQYF
-	TRBV18	-	TRBJ2-2	TGTGCCAGCTCACCACCACAGGGAAACACCGGGGAGCTGTTTTTT	CASSPPQGNTGELFF
TRBD2	TRBV18	few	TRBJ2-7	TGTGCCAGCTCTCCCGGGACTAGCAACGAGCAGTACTTC	CASSPGTSNEQYF
-	TRBV10-3	-	TRBJ1-2	TGTGCCATCAGTGAGTCGGGGTTCAGGCGGGGCTATGGCTACACCTTC	CAISESGFRRGYGYTF
TRBD1	TRBV6-4	-	TRBJ1-3	TGTGCCAGCAGTGAACAGCCGGGACAGGGAAACACCATATATTTT	CASSEQPGQGNTIYF
TRBD1	TRBV19	many	TRBJ1-5	TGTGCCAGTAGCGACACAGGGGGAAGGGATCAGCCCCAGCATTTT	CASSDTGGRDQPQHF
-	TRBV6-6	-	TRBJ2-1	TGTGCCAGCAGTTACCCCGCCGGGAGCTCCTACAATGAGCAGTTCTTC	CASSYPAGSSYNEQFF
-	TRBV5-1	-	TRBJ2-3	TGCGCCAGCAGCTTGGCCGTGAGCTCGGATACGCAGTATTTT	CASSLAVSSDTQYF
-	TRBV9	-	TRBJ2-5	TGTGCCAGCAGCAGGGGAGGACAAGAGACCCAGTACTTC	CASSRGGQETQYF
-	TRBV7-9	-	TRBJ2-3	TGTTCCAGCAGCCCCGCGTTAGGCGGAGGGAGCACAGATACGCAGTATTTT	CSSSPALGGGSTDTQYF
-	TRBV19	-	TRBJ1-2	TGTGCCAGCCAGAGACAGGTTAACTATGGCTACACCTTC	CASQRQVNYGYTF
-	TRBV5-4	-	TRBJ1-3	TGTGCCAGCAGGAGTGAAGGAAACACCATATATTTT	CASRSEGNTIYF
TRBD2	TRBV5-5	-	TRBJ2-3	TGTGCCAGCAGCTCCCGGACTAGCGGCACAGATACGCAGTATTTT	CASSSRTSGTDTQYF
TRBD1	TRBV5-1	-	TRBJ1-2	TGCGCCAGCAGCTTGGAGACAGGGAACTATGGCTACACCTTC	CASSLETGNYGYTF
TRBD1	TRBV29-1	-	TRBJ2-5	TGCAGCGTGTCCGGACAGGGGCTAGAGACCCAGTACTTC	CSVSGQGLETQYF
-	TRBV10-3	-	TRBJ1-2	TGTGCCATCAGCCTTAACCCAGGGGATGGCTACACCTTC	CAISLNPGDGYTF
-	TRBV5-1	once	TRBJ2-7	TGCGCCAGCAGCTTACAGGGTGGGGACGAGCAGTACTTC	CASSLQGGDEQYF
-	TRBV27	-	TRBJ2-4	TGTGCCAGCAGTTTAGAGGGCAGGCCGACCAAAAACATTCAGTACTTC	CASSLEGRPTKNIQYF
-	TRBV9	-	TRBJ1-1	TGTGCCAGCAGCCTTCTCGACAGGTCTACTGAAGCTTTCTTT	CASSLLDRSTEAFF
TRBD2	TRBV27	-	TRBJ2-7	TGTGCCAGCAGTTTAGTCGGGGGGGCCCGCGAGCAGTACTTC	CASSLVGGAREQYF
TRBD1	TRBV29-1	-	TRBJ2-2	TGCAGCGTTGGGGGGACAGCAGTCGCCGGGGAGCTGTTTTTT	CSVGGTAVAGELFF
-	TRBV5-8	-	TRBJ2-1	TGTGCCAGCAGCCTCGACCTACAGAGCTCCTACAATGAGCAGTTCTTC	CASSLDLQSSYNEQFF
TRBD2	TRBV7-2	few	TRBJ2-7	TGTGCCAGCAGCTTCCAGACTAGCGTCCACGAGCAGTACTTC	CASSFQTSVHEQYF
-	TRBV7-9	-	TRBJ2-7	TGTGCCAGCAGCTTATCTATAGAGCAGTACTTC	CASSLSIEQYF
TRBD1	TRBV5-1	-	TRBJ2-7	TGCGCCAGCAGCTTGGCCGGGACAGGGGCCTACGAGCAGTACTTC	CASSLAGTGAYEQYF
TRBD1	TRBV5-6	once	TRBJ2-7	TGTGCCAGCAGCTTGTATACAGGGGGCTTGTGGGAGCAGTACTTC	CASSLYTGGLWEQYF
TRBD2	TRBV29-1	-	TRBJ2-2	TGCAGCGTTGGGGACCCAGGAAGGCGGGAGGGCCGGGAGCTGTTTTTT	CSVGDPGRREGRELFF
TRBD1	TRBV7-6	-	TRBJ1-2	TGTGCCAGCAGCTTAGAGAGACAGGGCCATGGCTACACCTTC	CASSLERQGHGYTF
TRBD1	TRBV28	-	TRBJ2-7	TGTGCCAGCAGCCCAGGGGGCGCAGAGGGCGAGCAGTACTTC	CASSPGGAEGEQYF
TRBD2	TRBV16	-	TRBJ2-7	TGTGCCAGCAGCCGACCGGGAGGCAGGGAGGTCTACGAGCAGTACTTC	CASSRPGGREVYEQYF
TRBD1	TRBV19	-	TRBJ2-2	TGTGCCAGTAGTATAAGGGGGCAGAACACCGGGGAGCTGTTTTTT	CASSIRGQNTGELFF
TRBD2	TRBV9	-	TRBJ2-2	TGTGCCAGCAGCATTCGACTAGCGGGGGGGCCCAACACCGGGGAGCTGTTTTTT	CASSIRLAGGPNTGELFF
-	TRBV25-1	-	TRBJ1-2	TGTGCCAGCAGTGAAGGAGGGCTCACGGGCTACACCTTC	CASSEGGLTGYTF
-	TRBV5-5	-	TRBJ2-1	TGTGCCAGCAGCCCCCTGACAGACAATGAGCAGTTCTTC	CASSPLTDNEQFF
TRBD2	TRBV19	few	TRBJ2-3	TGTGCCAGTAGACCCGGGACTAGCGTTACAGATACGCAGTATTTT	CASRPGTSVTDTQYF
-	TRBV2	-	TRBJ1-2	TGTGCCAGCGGGGGGGCAGGGGCTTCTTATGGCTACACCTTC	CASGGAGASYGYTF
-	TRBV5-1	-	TRBJ1-6	TGCGCCAGCAGCTTGGCCGCGGACAGCGAAAATTCACCCCTCAACTTT	CASSLAADSENSPLNF
TRBD1	TRBV6-6	-	TRBJ1-2	TGTGCCAGCAGTATAACAGGGGACTATGGCTACACCTTC	CASSITGDYGYTF
-	TRBV11-2	-	TRBJ2-2	TGTGCCAGCAGCTTAGAGGGTCGACAGGAGAACACCGGGGAGCTGTTTTTT	CASSLEGRQENTGELFF
-	TRBV7-2	few	TRBJ2-7	TGTGCCAGCAGCTTAGGGGGCGGGACTGTCTACGAGCAGTACTTC	CASSLGGGTVYEQYF
TRBD2	TRBV27	-	TRBJ2-7	TGTGCCAGCAGCCGTAGCCAGGGAGGGGTCTACGAGCAGTACTTC	CASSRSQGGVYEQYF
-	TRBV6-5	few	TRBJ1-5	TGTGCCAGCAACCAGGGTTTCGGATATCAGCCCCAGCATTTT	CASNQGFGYQPQHF
TRBD2	TRBV27	-	TRBJ2-2	TGTGCCAGCACCAAGACTAGCGGGAGGGCCTCGACCGGGGAGCTGTTTTTT	CASTKTSGRASTGELFF